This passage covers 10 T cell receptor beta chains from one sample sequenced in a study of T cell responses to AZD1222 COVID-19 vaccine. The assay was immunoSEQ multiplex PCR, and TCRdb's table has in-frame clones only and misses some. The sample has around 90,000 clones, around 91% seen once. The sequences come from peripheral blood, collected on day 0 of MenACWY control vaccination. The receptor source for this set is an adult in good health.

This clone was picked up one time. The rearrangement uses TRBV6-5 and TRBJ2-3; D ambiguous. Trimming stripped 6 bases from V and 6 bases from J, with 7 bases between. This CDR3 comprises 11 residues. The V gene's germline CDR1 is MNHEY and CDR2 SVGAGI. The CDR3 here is CASRTVDTQYF. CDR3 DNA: TGTGCCAGCAGAACAGTGGATACGCAGTATTTT.

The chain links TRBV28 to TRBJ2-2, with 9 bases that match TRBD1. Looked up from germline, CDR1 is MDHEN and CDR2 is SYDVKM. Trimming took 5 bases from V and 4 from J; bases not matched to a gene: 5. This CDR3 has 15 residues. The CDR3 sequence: CASSEGDRVTGELFF. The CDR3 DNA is TGTGCCAGCAGTGAAGGGGACAGGGTCACCGGGGAGCTGTTTTTT.

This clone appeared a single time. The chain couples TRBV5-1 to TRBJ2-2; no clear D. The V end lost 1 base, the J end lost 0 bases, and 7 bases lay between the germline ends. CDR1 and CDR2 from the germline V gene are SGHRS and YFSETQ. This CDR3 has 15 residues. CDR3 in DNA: TGCGCCAGCAGCTTGATGGCGGCGAACACCGGGGAGCTGTTTTTT. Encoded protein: CASSLMAANTGELFF.

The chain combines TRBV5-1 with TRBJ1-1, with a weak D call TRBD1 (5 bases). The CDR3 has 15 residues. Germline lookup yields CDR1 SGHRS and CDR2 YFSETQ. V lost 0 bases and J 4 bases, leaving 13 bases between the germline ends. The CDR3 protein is CASSLGVRGGTEAFF. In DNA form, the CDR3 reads TGCGCCAGCAGCTTGGGTGTACGGGGCGGCACTGAAGCTTTCTTT.

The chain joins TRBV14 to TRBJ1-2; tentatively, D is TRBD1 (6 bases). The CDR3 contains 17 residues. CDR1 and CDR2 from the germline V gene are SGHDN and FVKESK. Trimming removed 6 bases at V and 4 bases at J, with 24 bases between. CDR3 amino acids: CASRGRTVESLVYGYTF. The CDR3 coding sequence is TGTGCCAGCAGGGGGAGGACAGTAGAGAGTCTGGTCTATGGCTACACCTTC.

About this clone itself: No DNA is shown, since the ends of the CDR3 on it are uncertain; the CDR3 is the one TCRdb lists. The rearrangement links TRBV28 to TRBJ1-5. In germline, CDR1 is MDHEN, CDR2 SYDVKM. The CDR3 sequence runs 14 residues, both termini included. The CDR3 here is CASILGGSNQPQHF.

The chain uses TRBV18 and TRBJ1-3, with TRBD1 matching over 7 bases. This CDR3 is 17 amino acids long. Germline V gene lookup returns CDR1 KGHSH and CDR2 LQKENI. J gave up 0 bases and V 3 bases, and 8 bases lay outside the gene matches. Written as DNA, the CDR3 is TGTGCCAGCTCACCCAAGGGACAGCCGAGCTCTGGAAACACCATATATTTT. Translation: CASSPKGQPSSGNTIYF.

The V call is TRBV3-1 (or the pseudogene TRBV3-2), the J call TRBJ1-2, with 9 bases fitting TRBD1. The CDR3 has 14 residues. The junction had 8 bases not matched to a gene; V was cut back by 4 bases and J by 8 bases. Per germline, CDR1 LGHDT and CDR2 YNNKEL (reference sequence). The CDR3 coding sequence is TGTGCCAGCAGCCTACCCGACAGGGGGGGCGGCTACACCTTC. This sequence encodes CASSLPDRGGGYTF.

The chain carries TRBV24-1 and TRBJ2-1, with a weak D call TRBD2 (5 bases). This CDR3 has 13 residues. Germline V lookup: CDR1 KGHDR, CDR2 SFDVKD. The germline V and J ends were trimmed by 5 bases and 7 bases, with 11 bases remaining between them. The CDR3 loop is CATSGSGRNEQFF. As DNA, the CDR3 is TGTGCCACCAGTGGGTCGGGAAGGAATGAGCAGTTCTTC.

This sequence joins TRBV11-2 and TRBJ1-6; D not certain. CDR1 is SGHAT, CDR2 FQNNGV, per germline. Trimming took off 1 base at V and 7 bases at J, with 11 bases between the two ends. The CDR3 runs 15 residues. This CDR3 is CASSLVVGENSPLHF. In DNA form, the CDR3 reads TGTGCCAGCAGCTTAGTGGTAGGCGAAAATTCACCCCTCCACTTT.